The table lists the clone carrying this T cell receptor (beta chain) with a few counts. Its antigen is unknown. These data come from a study of T-cell memory formation after mild COVID-19. General study results and limits: Shrinking CD4+ clones resided mostly in CM and EM, and CD8+ ones in EMRA. Cross-reactive memory apparently joined, as some responding clones appeared in pre-infection memory. Still unconfirmed is whether the second-wave clones peaking on day 37 recognized SARS-CoV-2.

CDR3 length equals 11 residues. The V and J ends lost 4 bases and 8 bases respectively, with 6 bases between them. Using constant-segment primers, 5'RACE produced TCR alpha and TCR beta cDNA libraries carrying sample barcodes and UMIs. One entry per CDR3 protein results from TCRdb running MiXCR on the 5' RACE reads. Of roughly 52,000 distinct CDR3 sequences in the sample, more than 9% were seen once. The specimen sequenced was PBMCs or a T cell subset sorted from them (not recorded which). The chain employs TRBV12-3 or TRBV12-4 and TRBJ2-1; D ambiguous. The sequence derives from a man in his late teens or twenties who had mild COVID-19 (a few samples of this study predate the infection). Cell type and time point are not known. CDR3 bases: TGTGCCAGCAGTTCGTGGGATGAGCAGTTCTTC. It codes for CASSSWDEQFF.